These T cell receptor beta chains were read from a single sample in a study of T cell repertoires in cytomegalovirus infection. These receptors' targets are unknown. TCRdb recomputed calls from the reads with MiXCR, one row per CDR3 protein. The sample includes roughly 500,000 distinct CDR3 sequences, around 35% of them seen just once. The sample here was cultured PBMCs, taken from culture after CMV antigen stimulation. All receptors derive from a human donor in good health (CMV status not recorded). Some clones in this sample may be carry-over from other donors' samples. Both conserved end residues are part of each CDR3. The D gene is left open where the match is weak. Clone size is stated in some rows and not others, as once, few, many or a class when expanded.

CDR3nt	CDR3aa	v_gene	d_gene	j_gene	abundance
TGTGCCAGCAGTTACGCTGGCAATCAGCCCCAGCATTTT	CASSYAGNQPQHF	TRBV6-5	.	TRBJ1-5	.
TGTGCCAGCAGCCCGTTAGGACAGCAAGAGACCCAGTACTTC	CASSPLGQQETQYF	TRBV6-2/TRBV6-3	.	TRBJ2-5	few
TGTGCCAGCAGCCTCGGGACTAGCGGGGGCGGGGAGCTGTTTTTT	CASSLGTSGGGELFF	TRBV28	TRBD2	TRBJ2-2	.
TGTGCCATCAGTTCCCAGCGAGGTTACGGTGAGCAGTTCTTC	CAISSQRGYGEQFF	TRBV10-3	.	TRBJ2-1	.
TGCGCCAGCAGCCCGAGTCGGCGGCCCCAGCATTTT	CASSPSRRPQHF	TRBV4-3	.	TRBJ1-5	.
TGTGCCAGTAGTATTAGGGGCGGACCCTCTGGAAACACCATATATTTT	CASSIRGGPSGNTIYF	TRBV19	.	TRBJ1-3	.
TGTGCCAGCAGTTACTCGAAGGCAGATACGCAGTATTTT	CASSYSKADTQYF	TRBV6-2/TRBV6-3	.	TRBJ2-3	.
TGTGCCAGCAGCCCGACAGGGCTCACTGAAGCTTTCTTT	CASSPTGLTEAFF	TRBV3-1	TRBD1	TRBJ1-1	.
TGTGCCACCCGAAAGTCCTACAATGAGCAGTTCTTC	CATRKSYNEQFF	TRBV7-9	.	TRBJ2-1	few
TGTGCCAGCAGCTGGGGACTAGCGGGAGCAGATACGCAGTATTTT	CASSWGLAGADTQYF	TRBV5-6	TRBD2	TRBJ2-3	few
TGTGCCAGCAGCTCCGACAGGGCCCTCGAGCAGTACTTC	CASSSDRALEQYF	TRBV7-6	TRBD1	TRBJ2-7	few